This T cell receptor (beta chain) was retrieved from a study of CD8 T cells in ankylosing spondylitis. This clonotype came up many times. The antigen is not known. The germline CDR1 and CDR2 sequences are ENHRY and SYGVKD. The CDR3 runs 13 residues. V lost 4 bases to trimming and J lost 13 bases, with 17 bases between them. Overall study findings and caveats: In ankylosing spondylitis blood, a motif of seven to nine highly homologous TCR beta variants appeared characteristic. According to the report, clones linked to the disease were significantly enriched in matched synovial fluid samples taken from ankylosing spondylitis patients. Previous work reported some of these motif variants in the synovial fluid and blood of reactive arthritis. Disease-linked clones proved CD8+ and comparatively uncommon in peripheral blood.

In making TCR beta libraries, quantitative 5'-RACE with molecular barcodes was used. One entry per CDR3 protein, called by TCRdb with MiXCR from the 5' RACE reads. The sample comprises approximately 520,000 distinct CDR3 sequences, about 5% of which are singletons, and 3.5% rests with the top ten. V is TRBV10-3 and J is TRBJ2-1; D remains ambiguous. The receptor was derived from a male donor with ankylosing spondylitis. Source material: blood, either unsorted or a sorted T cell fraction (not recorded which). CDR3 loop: CAISGPLPGPQFF. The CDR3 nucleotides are TGTGCCATCAGTGGCCCTCTCCCGGGTCCCCAGTTCTTC.